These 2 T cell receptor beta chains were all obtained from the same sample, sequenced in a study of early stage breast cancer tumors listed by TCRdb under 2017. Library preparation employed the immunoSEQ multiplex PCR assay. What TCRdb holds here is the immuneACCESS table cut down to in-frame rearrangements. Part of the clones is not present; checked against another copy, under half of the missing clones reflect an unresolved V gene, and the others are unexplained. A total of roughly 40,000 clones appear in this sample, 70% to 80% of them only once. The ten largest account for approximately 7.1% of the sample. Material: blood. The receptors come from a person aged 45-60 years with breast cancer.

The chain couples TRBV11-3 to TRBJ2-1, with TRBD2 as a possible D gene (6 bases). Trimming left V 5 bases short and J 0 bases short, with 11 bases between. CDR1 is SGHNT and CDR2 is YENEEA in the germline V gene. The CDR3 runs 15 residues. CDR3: CASSPGRNSYNEQFF. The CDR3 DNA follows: TGTGCCAGCAGCCCCGGGAGAAACTCCTACAATGAGCAGTTCTTC.

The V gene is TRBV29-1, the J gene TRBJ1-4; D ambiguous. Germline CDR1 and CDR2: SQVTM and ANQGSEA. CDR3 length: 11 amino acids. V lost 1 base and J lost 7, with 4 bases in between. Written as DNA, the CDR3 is TGCAGCGTTGAAGGGGCTGAAAAACTGTTTTTT. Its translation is CSVEGAEKLFF.